These 14 T cell receptor beta chains originate from one sample sequenced in a study of beta chain features in type 1 diabetes listed by TCRdb under 2018. Receptors were amplified or captured by the immunoSEQ multiplex PCR assay. All of the isolated RNA was reverse transcribed with the High Capacity cDNA Reverse Transcription Kit, so expressed TCRB transcripts were sequenced. TCRdb limited this immuneACCESS table to in-frame rearrangements with V and J called. A share of clones is missing; checked studies link under half to unresolved V genes, and the rest is unexplained. The sample table shows around 250,000 clones, and over 11% are seen once. The ten largest clones add up to approximately 0.02% of the sample. Their recognized antigens are unknown. On the study overall, not on this receptor specifically: In all four CD4+ subsets, TCRB CDR3 length was moderately but significantly shorter in type 1 diabetes patients.

Sequencing was carried out using naive CD4+ T cells from blood. The sample's cell subset or site, from its label and the paper: true naive CD4+ T cells. Every receptor here comes from a man under 40 with type 1 diabetes.

In this sample, this clone turned up a few times. The rearrangement uses TRBV4-1 and TRBJ2-7; perhaps TRBD1 as D (6 bases). V was clipped by 1 base and J by 2 bases, with 12 bases between them. In germline, CDR1 is MGHRA, CDR2 YSYEKL. CDR3 length: 15 amino acids. The CDR3, as DNA: TGCGCCAGCAGCCAAGGAACAGGGAAGCCCTACGAGCAGTACTTC. Its protein is CASSQGTGKPYEQYF.

The chain's CDR3 is CASSPGGGVYNEQFF. The CDR3 region has the DNA TGTGCCAGCAGCCCGGGAGGGGGCGTCTACAATGAGCAGTTCTTC. This rearrangement joins TRBV7-2 to TRBJ2-1; TRBD2 is a possible D gene (8 bases). The CDR3 consists of 15 residues. Per the germline V gene, CDR1 is SGHTA and CDR2 is FQGNSA. V dropped 5 bases and J dropped 3 bases, with 14 bases sitting between them.

A few counts support this clone. This rearrangement joins TRBV29-1 to TRBJ2-2; 9 bases are a match to TRBD1. Germline lookup yields CDR1 SQVTM and CDR2 ANQGSEA. This CDR3 is 13 amino acids long. V lost 7 bases, J lost 6 bases, and 6 bases stayed unmatched. In nucleotides, the CDR3 is TGCAGCGGCCGGGACAGGGTCGCCGGGGAGCTGTTTTTT. Its translation is CSGRDRVAGELFF.

This clone turned up a few times. The chain recombines TRBV4-2 with TRBJ2-3; the match to TRBD2 covers 14 bases. V lost 0 bases, J lost 4 bases, and 6 bases stayed unmatched. The CDR3 consists of 18 residues. The germline V gene has CDR1 LGHNA and CDR2 YNFKEQ. CDR3 amino acids: CASSQEFSTSGGADTQYF. CDR3 DNA: TGTGCCAGCAGCCAAGAGTTTTCGACTAGCGGGGGGGCAGATACGCAGTATTTT.

This clone occurred a few times. V gene TRBV29-1 combines with J gene TRBJ2-5, with D possibly matching TRBD2 (5 bases). In germline, CDR1 is SQVTM, CDR2 ANQGSEA. The germline V and J ends were trimmed by 7 bases and 1 base, with 16 bases remaining between them. CDR3 length: 14 residues. The CDR3 nucleotides are TGCAGCGCCGCCCGGGTGGACTCCCAAGAGACCCAGTACTTC. Encoded protein: CSAARVDSQETQYF.

The sample holds a few counts of this clone. The chain joins TRBV27 to TRBJ2-7; TRBD2 might be the D (5 bases). V dropped 5 bases and J dropped 3 bases, with 17 bases sitting between them. CDR3 length: 15 residues. Germline V gene sequence: CDR1 MNHEY, CDR2 SMNVEV (reference sequence). CDR3 sequence (DNA): TGTGCCAGCAGTCGCCGGGTGACGGAGGTCTACGAGCAGTACTTC. Its protein product is CASSRRVTEVYEQYF.

This clone has more than one count but fewer than ten. The V and J genes are TRBV21-1 and TRBJ1-6; the table assigns TRBD1, which was not confirmed against the DNA. TRBV21-1 is described as a pseudogene. The CDR3 sequence is 14 residues long. This CDR3 reads CAQEGAGLGSPLHF. The CDR3 DNA is TGTGCCCAAGAGGGGGCAGGGCTTGGTTCACCCCTCCACTTT.

V is TRBV7-2 and J is TRBJ2-1; 12 bases align to TRBD2. CDR3 size: 18 residues. In germline, CDR1 is SGHTA, CDR2 FQGNSA. Unmatched junction bases numbered 7, after V lost 4 bases and J lost 0 bases. DNA of the CDR3: TGTGCCAGCAGCTATTCCACTAGCGGGAGGACCTCCTACAATGAGCAGTTCTTC. Translated, it gives CASSYSTSGRTSYNEQFF.

This clone was seen only a few times. The J gene is TRBJ2-1, the V gene TRBV29-1; 14 nucleotides agree with TRBD2. This CDR3 spans 20 amino acids. The V segment lost 0 bases and the J segment 1 base; nucleotides outside the gene matches: 11. Germline V lookup: CDR1 SQVTM, CDR2 ANQGSEA. CDR3 nucleotide sequence: TGCAGCGTTGAAGATCGGAGACTAGCGGGGGGGCCGGGGTCCTACAATGAGCAGTTCTTC. Translated: CSVEDRRLAGGPGSYNEQFF.

Written as DNA, the CDR3 is TGTGCCCGCCGGGACAGGACTGGGGCCAACGTCCTGACTTTC. It codes for CARRDRTGANVLTF. The chain recombines TRBV2 with TRBJ2-6; 8 bases match TRBD1. V gave up 11 bases and J gave up 2 bases; unmatched junction bases: 5. The CDR3 has 14 residues. Germline V CDR1 and CDR2: SNHLY, FYNNEI. Complete variable domain (other parts from reference TRBV2 and TRBJ2-6): EPEVTQTPSHQVTQMGQEVILRCVPISNHLYFYWYRQILGQKVEFLVSFYNNEISEKSEIFDDQFSVERPDGSNFTLKIRSTKLEDSAMYFCARRDRTGANVLTFGAGSRLTVL.

Only a few counts were recorded for this clone. The same CDR3 can be traced to other DNA sequences in this sample. The chain recombines TRBV7-2 with TRBJ1-2; D may be TRBD1 (6 bases). The CDR3 length is 15 residues. Germline lookup yields CDR1 SGHTA and CDR2 FQGNSA. Trimming shortened V by 3 bases and J by 2 bases, and 13 bases separated the two germline ends. The CDR3 reads CASSLASGANYGYTF. In DNA, the CDR3 is TGTGCCAGCAGCTTGGCCTCAGGGGCAAACTATGGCTACACCTTC.

The V and J genes are TRBV7-2 and TRBJ2-5; D not certain. The CDR3 is 12 amino acids. Looked up from germline, CDR1 is SGHTA and CDR2 is FQGNSA. Deletions cut 5 bases from V and 7 bases from J, with 11 bases between. This CDR3 is CASSPPSPTQYF. In DNA form, the CDR3 reads TGTGCCAGCAGCCCCCCTTCCCCGACCCAGTACTTC.

This clone was detected only a few times. The chain has TRBV7-9 and TRBJ1-2, with unresolved D. CDR1 is SEHNR, CDR2 FQNEAQ, per germline (reference sequence). This CDR3 comprises 14 residues. V dropped 3 bases and J dropped 8 bases, with 16 bases sitting between them. As DNA, the CDR3 is TGTGCCAGCAGCTTCGCGGACTCAGCACGGGGCTACACCTTC. Translating gives CASSFADSARGYTF.

The CDR3 reads CASSVSLRTGNSGNTIYF. DNA of the CDR3: TGTGCCAGCAGCGTAAGTCTTCGGACGGGGAACTCTGGAAACACCATATATTTT. The chain links TRBV9 to TRBJ1-3; the D is unclear. Germline-derived CDR1 and CDR2 are SGDLS and YYNGEE. This CDR3 is 18 amino acids long. The germline V and J ends were trimmed by 1 base and 0 bases, with 17 bases remaining between them. Full variable domain (missing parts from reference TRBV9 and TRBJ1-3): DSGVTQTPKHLITATGQRVTLRCSPRSGDLSVYWYQQSLDQGLQFLIQYYNGEERAKGNILERFSAQQFPDLHSELNLSSLELGDSALYFCASSVSLRTGNSGNTIYFGEGSWLTVV.